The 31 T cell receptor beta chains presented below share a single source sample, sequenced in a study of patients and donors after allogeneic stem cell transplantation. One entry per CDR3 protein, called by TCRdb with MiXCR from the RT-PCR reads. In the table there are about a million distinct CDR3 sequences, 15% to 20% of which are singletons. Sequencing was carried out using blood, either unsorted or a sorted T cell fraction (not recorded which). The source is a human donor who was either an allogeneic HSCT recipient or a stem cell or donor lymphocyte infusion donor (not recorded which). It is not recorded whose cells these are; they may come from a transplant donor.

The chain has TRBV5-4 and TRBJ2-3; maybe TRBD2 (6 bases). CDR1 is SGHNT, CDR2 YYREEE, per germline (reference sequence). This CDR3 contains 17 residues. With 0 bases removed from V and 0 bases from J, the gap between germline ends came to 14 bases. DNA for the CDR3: TGTGCCAGCAGCTTGGCCTTAAAGGCGGGGAGCACAGATACGCAGTATTTT. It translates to CASSLALKAGSTDTQYF.

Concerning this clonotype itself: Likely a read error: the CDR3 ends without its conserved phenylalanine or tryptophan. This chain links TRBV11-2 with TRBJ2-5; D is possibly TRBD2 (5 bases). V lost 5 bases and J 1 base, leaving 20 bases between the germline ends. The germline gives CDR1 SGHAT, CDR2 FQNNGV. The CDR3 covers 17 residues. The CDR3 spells CASSKSSRGSPQETQYS. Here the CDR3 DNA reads TGTGCCAGCAGCAAATCTAGCAGAGGAAGCCCCCAAGAGACCCAGTACTCC.

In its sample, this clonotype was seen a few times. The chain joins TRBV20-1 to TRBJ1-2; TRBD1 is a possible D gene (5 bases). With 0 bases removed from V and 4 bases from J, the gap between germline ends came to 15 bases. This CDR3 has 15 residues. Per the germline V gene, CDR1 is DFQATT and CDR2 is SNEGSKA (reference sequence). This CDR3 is CSARDRRAPLYGYTF. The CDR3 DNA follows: TGCAGTGCTAGAGATCGCAGGGCGCCGCTCTATGGCTACACCTTC.

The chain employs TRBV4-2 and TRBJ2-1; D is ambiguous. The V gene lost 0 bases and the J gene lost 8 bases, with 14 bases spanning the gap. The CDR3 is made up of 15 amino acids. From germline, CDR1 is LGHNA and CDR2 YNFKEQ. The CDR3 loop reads CASSQDLLSVDEQFF. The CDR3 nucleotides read TGTGCCAGCAGCCAAGATCTCCTATCGGTAGATGAGCAGTTCTTC.

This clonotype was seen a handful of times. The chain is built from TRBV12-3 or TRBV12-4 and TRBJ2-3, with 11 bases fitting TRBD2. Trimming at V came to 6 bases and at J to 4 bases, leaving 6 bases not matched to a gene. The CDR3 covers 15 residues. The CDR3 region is CASRLTSGRPDTQYF. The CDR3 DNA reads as TGTGCCAGCAGACTCACTAGCGGGAGACCAGATACGCAGTATTTT.

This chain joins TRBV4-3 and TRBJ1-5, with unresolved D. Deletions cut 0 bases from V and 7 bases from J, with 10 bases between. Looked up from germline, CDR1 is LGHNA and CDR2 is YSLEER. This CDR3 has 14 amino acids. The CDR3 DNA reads TGCGCCAGCAGCCAAGATGCCAGGCAACAGCCCCAGCATTTT. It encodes CASSQDARQQPQHF.

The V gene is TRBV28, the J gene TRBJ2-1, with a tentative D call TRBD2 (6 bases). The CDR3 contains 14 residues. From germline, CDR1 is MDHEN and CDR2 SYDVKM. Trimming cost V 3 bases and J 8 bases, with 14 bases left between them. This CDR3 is CASSFNLGDYEQFF. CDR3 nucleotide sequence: TGTGCCAGCAGTTTTAATTTGGGGGACTATGAGCAGTTCTTC.

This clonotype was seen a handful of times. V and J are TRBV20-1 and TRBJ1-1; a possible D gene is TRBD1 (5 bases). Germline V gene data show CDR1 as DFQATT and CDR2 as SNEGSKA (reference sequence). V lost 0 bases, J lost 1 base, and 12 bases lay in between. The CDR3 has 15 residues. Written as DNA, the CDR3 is TGCAGTGCTAGAGATATGGGAACAGGGAACACTGAAGCTTTCTTT. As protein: CSARDMGTGNTEAFF.

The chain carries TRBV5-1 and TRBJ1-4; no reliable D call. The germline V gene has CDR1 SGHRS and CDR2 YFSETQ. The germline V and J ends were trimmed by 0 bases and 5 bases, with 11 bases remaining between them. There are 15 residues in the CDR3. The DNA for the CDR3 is TGCGCCAGCAGCTTGGAAACGGCAGAAAATGAAAAACTGTTTTTT. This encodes CASSLETAENEKLFF.

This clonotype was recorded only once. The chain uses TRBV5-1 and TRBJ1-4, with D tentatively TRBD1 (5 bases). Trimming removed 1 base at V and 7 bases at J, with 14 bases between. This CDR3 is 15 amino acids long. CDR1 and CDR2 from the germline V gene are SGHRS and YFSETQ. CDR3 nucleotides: TGCGCCAGCAGCTTGACCGGGACTATTGGTGAAAAACTGTTTTTT. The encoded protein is CASSLTGTIGEKLFF.

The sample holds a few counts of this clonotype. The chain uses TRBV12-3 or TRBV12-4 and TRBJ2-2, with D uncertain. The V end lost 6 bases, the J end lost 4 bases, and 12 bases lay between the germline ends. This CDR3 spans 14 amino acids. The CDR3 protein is CASSYARSTGELFF. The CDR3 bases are TGTGCCAGCAGCTACGCTCGGAGCACCGGGGAGCTGTTTTTT.

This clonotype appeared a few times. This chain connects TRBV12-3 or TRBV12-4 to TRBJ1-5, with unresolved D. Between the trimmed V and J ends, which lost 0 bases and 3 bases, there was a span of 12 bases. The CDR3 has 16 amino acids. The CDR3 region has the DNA TGTGCCAGCAGTTTAGCAAGGCGGTCTTCCAATCAGCCCCAGCATTTT. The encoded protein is CASSLARRSSNQPQHF.

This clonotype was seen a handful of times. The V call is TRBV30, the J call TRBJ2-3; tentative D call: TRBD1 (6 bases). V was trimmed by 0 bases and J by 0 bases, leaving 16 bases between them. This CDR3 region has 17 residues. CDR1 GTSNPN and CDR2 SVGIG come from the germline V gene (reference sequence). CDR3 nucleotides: TGTGCCTGGAGTGTCCCGCGGACAGCGACTAGCACAGATACGCAGTATTTT. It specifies CAWSVPRTATSTDTQYF.

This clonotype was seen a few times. In DNA, the CDR3 is TGCGCCAGCAGCTTAGCGGGACAGGAAAACACTGAAGCTTTCTTT. Residues: CASSLAGQENTEAFF. The V call is TRBV5-1, the J call TRBJ1-1, with TRBD1 identical over 8 bases. The CDR3 has 15 residues. V lost 2 bases and J lost 2; bases outside the gene matches: 5. Germline V gene lookup returns CDR1 SGHRS and CDR2 YFSETQ.

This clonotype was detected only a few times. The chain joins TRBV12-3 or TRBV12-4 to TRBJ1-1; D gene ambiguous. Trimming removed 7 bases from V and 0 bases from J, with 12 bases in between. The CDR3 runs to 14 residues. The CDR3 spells CASTSGLMNTEAFF. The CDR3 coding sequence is TGTGCCAGCACCTCTGGGTTGATGAACACTGAAGCTTTCTTT.

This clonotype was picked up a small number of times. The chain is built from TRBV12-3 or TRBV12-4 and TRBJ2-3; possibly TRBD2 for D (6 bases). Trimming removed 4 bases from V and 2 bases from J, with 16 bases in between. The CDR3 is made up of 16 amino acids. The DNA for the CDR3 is TGTGCCAGCAGTTATGTGGTAGCGGAACTCACAGATACGCAGTATTTT. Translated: CASSYVVAELTDTQYF.

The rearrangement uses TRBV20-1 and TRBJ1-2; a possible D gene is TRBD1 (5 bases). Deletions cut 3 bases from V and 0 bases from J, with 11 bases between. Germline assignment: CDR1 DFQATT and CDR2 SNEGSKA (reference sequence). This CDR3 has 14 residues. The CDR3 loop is CSARAGRANYGYTF. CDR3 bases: TGCAGTGCTAGGGCAGGGAGGGCTAACTATGGCTACACCTTC.

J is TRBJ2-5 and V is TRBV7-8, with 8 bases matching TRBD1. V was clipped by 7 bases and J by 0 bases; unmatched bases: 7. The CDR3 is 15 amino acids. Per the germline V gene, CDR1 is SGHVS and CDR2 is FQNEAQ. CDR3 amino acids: CASNLLQGDQETQYF. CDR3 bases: TGTGCCAGCAACCTACTACAGGGGGACCAAGAGACCCAGTACTTC. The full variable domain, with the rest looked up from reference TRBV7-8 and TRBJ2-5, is GAGVSQSPRYKVAKRGQDVALRCDPISGHVSLFWYQQALGQGPEFLTYFQNEAQLDKSGLPSDRFFAERPEGSVSTLKIQRTQQEDSAVYLCASNLLQGDQETQYFGPGTRLLVL.

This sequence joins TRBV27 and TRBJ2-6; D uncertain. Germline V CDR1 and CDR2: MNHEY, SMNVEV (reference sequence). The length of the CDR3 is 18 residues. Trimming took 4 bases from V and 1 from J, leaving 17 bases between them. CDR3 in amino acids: CASSSHGREISGANVLTF. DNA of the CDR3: TGTGCCAGCAGTTCCCACGGCCGAGAGATTTCTGGGGCCAACGTCCTGACTTTC.

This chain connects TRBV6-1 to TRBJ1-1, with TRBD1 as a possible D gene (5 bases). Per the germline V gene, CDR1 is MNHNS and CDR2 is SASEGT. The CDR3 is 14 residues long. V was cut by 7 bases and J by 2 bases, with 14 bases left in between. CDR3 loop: CASNNPGPNTEAFF. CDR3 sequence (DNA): TGTGCCAGCAATAATCCGGGACCCAACACTGAAGCTTTCTTT.

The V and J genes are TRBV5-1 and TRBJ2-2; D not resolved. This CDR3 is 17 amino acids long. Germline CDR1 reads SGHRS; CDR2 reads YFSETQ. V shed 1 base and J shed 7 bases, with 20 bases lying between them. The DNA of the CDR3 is TGCGCCAGCAGCTTGAGGTTTGCACAGTTGATGGGCGGGGAGCTGTTTTTT. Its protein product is CASSLRFAQLMGGELFF.

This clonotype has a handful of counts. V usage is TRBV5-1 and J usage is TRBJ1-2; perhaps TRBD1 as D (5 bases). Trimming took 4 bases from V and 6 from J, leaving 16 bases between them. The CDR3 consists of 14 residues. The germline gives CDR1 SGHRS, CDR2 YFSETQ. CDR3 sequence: CASSLDRAGHGYTF. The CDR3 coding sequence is TGCGCCAGCAGCCTGGATCGGGCAGGGCATGGCTACACCTTC.

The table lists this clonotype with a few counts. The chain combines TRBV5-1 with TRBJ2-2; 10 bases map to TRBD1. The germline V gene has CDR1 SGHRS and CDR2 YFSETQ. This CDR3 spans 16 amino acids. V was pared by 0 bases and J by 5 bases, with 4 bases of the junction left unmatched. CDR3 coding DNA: TGCGCCAGCAGCTTGGGACAGGGGGCAACTACCGGGGAGCTGTTTTTT. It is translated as CASSLGQGATTGELFF.

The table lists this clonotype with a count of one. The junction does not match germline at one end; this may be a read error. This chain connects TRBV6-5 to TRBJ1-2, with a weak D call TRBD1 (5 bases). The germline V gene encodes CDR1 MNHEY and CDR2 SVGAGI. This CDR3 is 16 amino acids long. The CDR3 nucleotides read TGTGCCAGCAGTTACTTTATCCAGGGCCGAAACTATAGCTACACCTTC. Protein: CASSYFIQGRNYSYTF.

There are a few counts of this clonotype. The CDR3 protein is CSARNRDSKPNEQFF. CDR3 bases: TGCAGTGCCAGAAACCGGGACAGTAAACCCAATGAGCAGTTCTTC. The genes are TRBV20-1 and TRBJ2-1; TRBD1 agrees at 7 bases. CDR3 length: 15 residues. The germline V gene has CDR1 DFQATT and CDR2 SNEGSKA (reference sequence). V shed 6 bases, J shed 6 bases, and the junction held 14 bases outside the gene matches.

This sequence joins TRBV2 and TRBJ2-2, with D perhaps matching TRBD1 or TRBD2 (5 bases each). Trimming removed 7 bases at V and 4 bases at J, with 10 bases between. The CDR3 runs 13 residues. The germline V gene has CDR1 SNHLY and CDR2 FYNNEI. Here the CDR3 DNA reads TGTGCCAGCACCCGAGGGGCCACCGGGGAGCTGTTTTTT. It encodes CASTRGATGELFF.

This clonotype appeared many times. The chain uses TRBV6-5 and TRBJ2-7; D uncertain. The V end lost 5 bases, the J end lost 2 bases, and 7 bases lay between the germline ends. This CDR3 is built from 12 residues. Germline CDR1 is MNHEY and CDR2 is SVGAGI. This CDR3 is CASSGTAYEQYF. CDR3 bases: TGTGCCAGCAGTGGCACCGCCTACGAGCAGTACTTC.

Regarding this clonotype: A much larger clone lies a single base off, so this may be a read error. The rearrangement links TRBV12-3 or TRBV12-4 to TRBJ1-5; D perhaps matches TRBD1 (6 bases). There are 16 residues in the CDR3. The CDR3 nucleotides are TGTGCCAGCAGTAACTTGGACAGTCTCTTCAATCAGCTCCAGCATTTT. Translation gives CASSNLDSLFNQLQHF.

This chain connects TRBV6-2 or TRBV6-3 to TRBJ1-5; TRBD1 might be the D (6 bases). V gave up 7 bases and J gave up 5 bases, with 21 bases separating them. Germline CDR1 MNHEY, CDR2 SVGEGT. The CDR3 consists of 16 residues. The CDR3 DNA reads TGTGCCAGCACCAACCCCATACAGGGAGCACATCAGCCCCAGCATTTT. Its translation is CASTNPIQGAHQPQHF.

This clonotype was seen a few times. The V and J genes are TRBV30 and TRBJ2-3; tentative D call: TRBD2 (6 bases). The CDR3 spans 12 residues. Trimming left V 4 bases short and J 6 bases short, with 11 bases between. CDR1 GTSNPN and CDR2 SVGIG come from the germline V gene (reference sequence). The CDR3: CAWKAGGDTQYF. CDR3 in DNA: TGTGCCTGGAAGGCCGGAGGGGATACGCAGTATTTT.

CDR3 sequence (DNA): TGTGCCAGCAGCTACGTAGTAAATGAGCAGTTCTTC. Residues: CASSYVVNEQFF. The rearrangement links TRBV7-9 to TRBJ2-1; D call uncertain. Germline V gene lookup returns CDR1 SEHNR and CDR2 FQNEAQ (reference sequence). The CDR3 is 12 residues long. The V end was cut by 4 bases, the J end by 7 bases, with 8 bases between.